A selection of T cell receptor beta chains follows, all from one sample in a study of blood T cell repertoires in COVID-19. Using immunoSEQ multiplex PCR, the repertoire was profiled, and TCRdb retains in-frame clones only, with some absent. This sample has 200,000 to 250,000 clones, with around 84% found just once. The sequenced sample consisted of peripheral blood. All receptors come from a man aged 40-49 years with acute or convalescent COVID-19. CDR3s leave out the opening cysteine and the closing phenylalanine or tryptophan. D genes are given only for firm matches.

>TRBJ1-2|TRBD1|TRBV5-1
ASSSSGGGYGYT
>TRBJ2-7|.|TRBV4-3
ASSQGTGTYEQY
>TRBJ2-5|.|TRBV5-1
ASSLWGSETQY
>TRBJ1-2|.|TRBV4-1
ASSRGWTAPNYGYT
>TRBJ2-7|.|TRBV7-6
ASSSTGVNSYEQY
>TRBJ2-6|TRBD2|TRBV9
ASSVEGRESGANVLT
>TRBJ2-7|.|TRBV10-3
AISVTASYEQY
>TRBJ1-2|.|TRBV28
ASSLGQGYT
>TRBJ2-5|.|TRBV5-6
ASSKPAGLPETQY
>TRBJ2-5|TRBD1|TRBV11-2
ASSLEKSPEDRYVKTQY
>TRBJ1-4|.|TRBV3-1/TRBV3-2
ASSLRGANEKLF
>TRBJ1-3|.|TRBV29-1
SVVGGAGNTIY
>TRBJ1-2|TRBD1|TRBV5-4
ASTRGDRANLGGYT
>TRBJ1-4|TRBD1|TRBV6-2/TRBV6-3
ASSYSTGGDEKLF
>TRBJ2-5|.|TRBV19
ASSIRRDGVNLETQY
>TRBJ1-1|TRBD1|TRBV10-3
AISEYGQGNTEAF
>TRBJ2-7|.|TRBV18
ASSPFGDEQY
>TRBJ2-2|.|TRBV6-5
ASLSRDFTGELF
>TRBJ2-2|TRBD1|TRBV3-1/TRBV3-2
ASSQTGGAGELF
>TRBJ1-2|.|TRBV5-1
ASSGAYGYT
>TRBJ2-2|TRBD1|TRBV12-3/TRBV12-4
ASSLGTGRELF
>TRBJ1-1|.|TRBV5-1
ASHQRGPPNTEAF
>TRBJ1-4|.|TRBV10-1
ARPPTLVNEKLF
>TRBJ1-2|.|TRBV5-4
ASSPSGTALRNYGYT
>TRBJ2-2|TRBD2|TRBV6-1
ASSGKGFVEAGGSTGELF
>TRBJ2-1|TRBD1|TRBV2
ASSNNRGSSYNEQF
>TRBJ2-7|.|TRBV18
ASSPSPTYEQY
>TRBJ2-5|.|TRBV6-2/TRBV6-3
ASSPLLTSGETQY
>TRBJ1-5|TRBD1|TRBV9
ASSLGTVSNQPQH
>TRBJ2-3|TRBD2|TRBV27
ASSLRGSEDTQY
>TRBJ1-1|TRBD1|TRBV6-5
AATDRVDTEAF
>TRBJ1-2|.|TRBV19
AGASTNYGYT
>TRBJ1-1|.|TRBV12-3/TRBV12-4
ASSLWGDTEAF
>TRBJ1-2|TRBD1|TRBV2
ASSWDRSNYGYT
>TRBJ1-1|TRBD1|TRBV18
ASSLPGGVWDTEAF
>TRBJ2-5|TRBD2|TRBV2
ASSPGLAAQETQY
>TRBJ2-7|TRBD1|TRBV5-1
ASGISQGARGEQY
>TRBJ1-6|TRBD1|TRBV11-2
ASSHGQGGGYNSPLH
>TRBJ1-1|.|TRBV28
ASSHRVTEAF
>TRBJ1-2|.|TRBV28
ASKEGRYNGYT
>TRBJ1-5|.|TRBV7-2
ASSLRSGSLNQPQH
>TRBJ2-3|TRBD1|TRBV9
ASRPRDRGGDTQY
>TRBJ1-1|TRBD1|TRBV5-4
ASSPRTGTTEAF
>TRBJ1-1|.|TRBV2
ASSEWAGNEAF
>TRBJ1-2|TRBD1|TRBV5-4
ASSFPGQGDYGYT
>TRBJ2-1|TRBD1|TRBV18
ASSQIRDRNENEQF
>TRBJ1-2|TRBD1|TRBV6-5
ASSSGQGTGRGYT
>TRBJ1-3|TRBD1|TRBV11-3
ASSPGQGNTIY